The clone carrying this T cell receptor beta chain showed up just a few times. Its antigen is undetermined. The V gene's germline CDR1 is MNHEY and CDR2 SVGEGT. Trimming left V 7 bases short and J 2 bases short, with 12 bases between. There are 14 residues in the CDR3. These data originate in a study of T cells after yellow fever vaccination. Overall study findings and caveats: Across the CD4 and CD8 compartments, a small share of clonotypes was present in both. Most primary-vaccination clones recurred post-booster (approximately 96% CD4, 85% to 90% CD8).

Template switching with 5'RACE generated the TCR cDNA and added a universal primer site and UMIs. TCRdb re-called the 5' RACE reads with MiXCR, one entry per CDR3 protein. The sample has approximately 150,000 distinct CDR3 sequences, approximately 9.9% seen once. The TCR originated in a man aged 18-30 years who received the YFV17D yellow fever vaccine. The chain combines TRBV6-2 or TRBV6-3 with TRBJ1-3, with D perhaps TRBD1 (5 bases). The specimen comprised CD8+ T cells sorted from PBMCs, sampled 45 days after the yellow fever booster vaccination. This chain's CDR3 is CASTDGTAGNTIYF. As DNA, the CDR3 is TGTGCCAGCACCGACGGGACGGCTGGAAACACCATATATTTT.